These 9 T cell receptor beta chains were all obtained from the same sample, sequenced in a study of CD8 T cells in ankylosing spondylitis (TCRdb year 2017). Libraries were prepared through 5' RACE. The sample was run on an Illumina HiSeq 2500. In TCRdb, the public reads were trimmed at Q25 with fastp and aligned with MiXCR, with productive beta chains retained. When rows share a CDR3 protein, they turn into one entry using the most common DNA and genes. Here the sample has roughly 220,000 distinct CDR3 sequences; over 9.5% occur a single time. In total, the top ten clones hold about a fifth of the sample. Sequenced: blood, either unsorted or a sorted T cell fraction (not recorded which). These receptor sequences come from a male donor with ankylosing spondylitis or in good health (not recorded which).

The rearrangement joins TRBV5-5 to TRBJ2-7, with 7 positions matching TRBD1. The germline gives CDR1 SGHKS, CDR2 YYEKEE (reference sequence). The CDR3 loop spans 15 amino acids. With V trimmed by 3 bases and J by 3 bases, 9 bases remained unmatched. The CDR3 is CASSSDRVGNYEQYF. The DNA for the CDR3 is TGTGCCAGCAGCTCCGACAGGGTCGGGAACTACGAGCAGTACTTC.

There are many counts of this clonotype. V usage is TRBV7-9 and J usage is TRBJ2-7, with TRBD2 identical over 10 bases. Germline V gene sequence: CDR1 SEHNR, CDR2 FQNEAQ (reference sequence). The CDR3 consists of 15 residues. The trim removed 3 bases at V and 0 bases at J, leaving 2 bases unmatched. In DNA form, the CDR3 reads TGTGCCAGCAGCTTTAGCGGGGGGAGCTCCTACGAGCAGTACTTC. It is translated as CASSFSGGSSYEQYF. The full variable domain, its missing parts supplied by reference TRBV7-9 and TRBJ2-7, is DTGVSQNPRHKITKRGQNVTFRCDPISEHNRLYWYRQTLGQGPEFLTYFQNEAQLEKSRLLSDRFSAERPKGSFSTLEIQRTEQGDSAMYLCASSFSGGSSYEQYFGPGTRLTVT.

This clonotype was seen just once. Being one base from a much bigger clone, this may be a read error. The chain uses TRBV28 and TRBJ2-7, with D possibly TRBD2 on 5 matching bases. Germline-derived CDR1 and CDR2 are MDHEN and SYDVKM. This CDR3 region has 14 residues. As DNA, the CDR3 is TGTACCATCCGGGCGGGCATAGAATCCTACGAGCAGTACTTC. This translates into CTIRAGIESYEQYF.

This clonotype was picked up a small number of times. This chain joins TRBV19 and TRBJ1-1, with D hard to call. CDR1 and CDR2 (germline): LNHDA, SQIVND (reference sequence). The V and J ends lost 5 bases and 8 bases respectively, with 18 bases between them. The CDR3 sequence is 14 residues long. The CDR3 loop reads CASSSLRADREAFF. The DNA of the CDR3 is TGTGCCAGTAGTTCCCTCCGGGCTGACCGGGAAGCTTTCTTT.

This clonotype was found many times. The chain links TRBV7-3 to TRBJ1-4; a possible D gene is TRBD1 (5 bases). Germline V gene sequence: CDR1 SGHTA, CDR2 FQGTGA. V lost 5 bases to trimming and J lost 6 bases, with 16 bases between them. CDR3 length: 15 amino acids. CDR3 sequence: CASSLSGRGDEKLFF. In DNA form, the CDR3 reads TGTGCCAGCAGCCTCTCTGGAAGAGGGGATGAAAAACTGTTTTTT.

This clonotype was seen at least ten times. In DNA form, the CDR3 reads TGTGCCAGCAGCCGGGGACTAGCGGGGAACTCCTACGAGCAGTACTTC. Translating gives CASSRGLAGNSYEQYF. The chain is built from TRBV7-2 and TRBJ2-7, with 13 bases matching TRBD2. The CDR3 loop spans 16 amino acids. V was clipped by 5 bases and J by 0 bases; unmatched bases: 4. The germline CDR1 and CDR2 sequences are SGHTA and FQGNSA.

This clonotype was seen at least ten times. V is TRBV7-8 and J is TRBJ2-1; D remains ambiguous. Germline lookup yields CDR1 SGHVS and CDR2 FQNEAQ. V lost 2 bases and J lost 12, with 11 bases in between. The CDR3 spans 12 residues. The CDR3 loop is CASSLQYHGQFF. For the CDR3, the DNA is TGTGCCAGCAGCTTACAATACCATGGGCAGTTCTTC.

This clonotype was seen ten or more times. The CDR3 region is CASSSGQGAGGANVLTF. For the CDR3, the DNA is TGTGCCAGCAGTTCGGGACAGGGGGCGGGGGGGGCCAACGTCCTGACTTTC. The chain couples TRBV6-5 to TRBJ2-6, with 12 positions matching TRBD1. This CDR3 has 17 residues. Losses at the gene ends were 4 bases for V and 4 bases for J; bases not matched to a gene: 5. Per germline, CDR1 MNHEY and CDR2 SVGAGI.

The table lists this clonotype with many counts. V usage is TRBV5-6 and J usage is TRBJ1-2; maybe TRBD1 (6 bases). The V end lost 7 bases, the J end lost 1 base, and 17 bases lay between the germline ends. Germline V gene sequence: CDR1 SGHDT, CDR2 YYEEEE. The CDR3 contains 15 residues. This CDR3 is CASAKTGTFNYGYTF. CDR3 coding DNA: TGTGCCAGCGCCAAAACAGGGACATTTAACTATGGCTACACCTTC.